Presented here are 31 T cell receptor beta chains from one specimen sequenced in a study of shared clonotypes between healthy human individuals. TCRdb's table, derived via immunoSEQ multiplex PCR, lists solely in-frame clones and lacks some. Among roughly 450,000 clones listed, roughly 78% were seen once. The sample was PBMCs. Receptor source: a woman aged 40 to 50 in good health. Some clones in this sample may be carry-over from other donors' samples.

CDR3 in amino acids: CASSLIAGGGNNEQFF. Here the CDR3 DNA reads TGTGCCAGCAGCTTAATAGCGGGAGGAGGGAACAATGAGCAGTTCTTC. This sequence joins TRBV7-9 and TRBJ2-1; 10 bases map to TRBD2. J lost 5 bases, V lost 2 bases, and 6 bases had no gene match. Per germline, CDR1 SEHNR and CDR2 FQNEAQ (reference sequence). The CDR3 length is 16 residues.

The chain combines TRBV29-1 with TRBJ2-5; no clear D gene. V lost 4 bases and J 5 bases, leaving 17 bases between the germline ends. Germline assignment: CDR1 SQVTM and CDR2 ANQGSEA. The length of the CDR3 is 14 residues. CDR3 sequence reads: CSVGARLSQETQYF. For the CDR3, the DNA is TGCAGCGTTGGCGCAAGGTTATCTCAGGAGACCCAGTACTTC.

The V call is TRBV7-2, the J call TRBJ1-2, with TRBD1 matching over 9 bases. Per the germline V gene, CDR1 is SGHTA and CDR2 is FQGNSA. CDR3 length: 13 amino acids. V gave up 10 bases and J gave up 4 bases; unmatched junction bases: 7. CDR3 amino acids: CATKTGGLYGYTF. The CDR3 bases are TGTGCCACCAAAACAGGGGGCCTCTATGGCTACACCTTC.

J is TRBJ2-7 and V is TRBV6-6; TRBD2 matches 8 bases. The germline V gene has CDR1 MNHNY and CDR2 SVGAGI (reference sequence). The length of the CDR3 is 15 residues. V lost 2 bases to trimming and J lost 2 bases; unmatched junction nucleotides: 5. The CDR3 protein is CASSYRGGSPYEQYF. The CDR3 nucleotides are TGTGCCAGCAGTTACCGGGGGGGTTCCCCCTACGAGCAGTACTTC.

The genes are TRBV7-2 and TRBJ2-1, with 8 bases aligning to TRBD2. Per the germline V gene, CDR1 is SGHTA and CDR2 is FQGNSA. CDR3 size: 14 residues. The V and J ends lost 4 bases and 6 bases, in that order; junction bases with no gene match: 5. This CDR3 reads CASSWGGRTNEQFF. DNA for the CDR3: TGTGCCAGCAGCTGGGGCGGGAGGACCAATGAGCAGTTCTTC.

This sequence joins TRBV2 and TRBJ2-3; D is unresolved. The CDR3 extends over 16 amino acids. Looked up from germline, CDR1 is SNHLY and CDR2 is FYNNEI. With 5 bases removed from V and 0 bases from J, the gap between germline ends came to 15 bases. The CDR3 is CASSRVYDSSTDTQYF. As DNA, the CDR3 is TGTGCCAGCAGTCGGGTCTACGACTCTAGCACAGATACGCAGTATTTT.

Comments on this clone: Being one base from a much bigger clone, this may be a read error. In the same sample, other DNA sequences code for this CDR3. The chain uses TRBV28 and TRBJ2-7; no definite D call. The germline V and J ends were trimmed by 4 bases and 3 bases, with 4 bases remaining between them. This CDR3 has 11 amino acids. CDR1 is MDHEN and CDR2 is SYDVKM in the germline V gene. The CDR3 nucleotides read TGTGCCAGCAGTTCCCTCTACGAGCAGTACTTC. Residues: CASSSLYEQYF.

CDR3 in amino acids: CASSEAGGYGNTIYF. The CDR3 nucleotides are TGTGCCAGCAGTGAAGCCGGAGGGTATGGAAACACCATATATTTT. V is TRBV6-1 and J is TRBJ1-3; D is undetermined. The CDR3 runs 15 residues. Trimming removed 0 bases from V and 3 bases from J, with 9 bases in between. Germline loops: CDR1 MNHNS, CDR2 SASEGT.

The CDR3 DNA reads as TGTGCCAGCAGTTTACATCTCACTGAAGCTTTCTTT. It codes for CASSLHLTEAFF. The rearrangement links TRBV28 to TRBJ1-1; the D is unclear. This CDR3 is built from 12 residues. Germline V gene lookup returns CDR1 MDHEN and CDR2 SYDVKM. Trimming took 2 bases from V and 4 from J, leaving 5 bases between them.

The CDR3 spells CASSFAGTGGWYEQYF. The CDR3 DNA sequence: TGTGCCAGCAGTTTCGCCGGGACAGGGGGTTGGTACGAGCAGTACTTC. The rearrangement links TRBV27 to TRBJ2-7, with 11 positions matching TRBD1. Looked up from germline, CDR1 is MNHEY and CDR2 is SMNVEV (reference sequence). The CDR3 has 16 amino acids. J lost 4 bases, V lost 3 bases, and 8 bases had no gene match.

CDR3 nucleotide sequence: TGTGCCAGCAGTTTGGCTAGCGGATATTACAATGAGCAGTTCTTC. It specifies CASSLASGYYNEQFF. This sequence joins TRBV27 and TRBJ2-1; 7 nucleotides line up with TRBD2. CDR3 length: 15 residues. Germline loops: CDR1 MNHEY, CDR2 SMNVEV (reference sequence). J gave up 4 bases and V 3 bases, and 6 bases lay outside the gene matches.

This chain joins TRBV28 and TRBJ2-5, with TRBD1 identical over 7 bases. J was trimmed by 5 bases and V by 4 bases; bases with no gene match: 7. Germline V gene data show CDR1 as MDHEN and CDR2 as SYDVKM. This CDR3 has 14 amino acids. The CDR3 nucleotides are TGTGCCAGCAGTTCAACACAGGGGACGGAGACCCAGTACTTC. Its translation: CASSSTQGTETQYF.

This sequence joins TRBV30 and TRBJ2-1; 15 bases are a match to TRBD2. The germline V gene has CDR1 GTSNPN and CDR2 SVGIG (reference sequence). V lost 3 bases and J lost 0; bases outside the gene matches: 3. The CDR3 is 17 amino acids. The CDR3 protein is CAWRWGLAGGSYNEQFF. The CDR3 DNA is TGTGCCTGGAGGTGGGGACTAGCGGGAGGCTCCTACAATGAGCAGTTCTTC.

This clone was seen only a few times. The gene calls are TRBV28 and TRBJ2-7; maybe TRBD2 (7 bases). CDR1 and CDR2 from the germline V gene are MDHEN and SYDVKM. Trimming shortened V by 8 bases and J by 7 bases, and 21 bases separated the two germline ends. The CDR3 is 14 amino acids. The CDR3 DNA reads as TGTGCCAGCGGTCTCGGGGGCGGGGGCCGGGAGCAGTACTTC. This codes for CASGLGGGGREQYF.

This sequence joins TRBV7-9 and TRBJ2-7; the match to TRBD1 covers 7 bases. V lost 5 bases, J lost 4 bases, and 5 bases stayed unmatched. CDR1 is SEHNR and CDR2 is FQNEAQ in the germline V gene (reference sequence). The CDR3 extends over 13 amino acids. DNA for the CDR3: TGTGCCAGCAGCAACCAACAGGGGTACGAGCAGTACTTC. Protein: CASSNQQGYEQYF.

The CDR3 spells CATSRDLNTGELFF. CDR3 DNA sequence: TGTGCCACCAGCCGGGACTTGAACACCGGGGAGCTGTTTTTT. The chain carries TRBV15 and TRBJ2-2; the D gene is possibly TRBD2 (6 bases). The CDR3 spans 14 residues. V was pared by 5 bases and J by 1 base, with 8 bases between. The germline V gene encodes CDR1 LNHNV and CDR2 YYDKDF (reference sequence).

The chain employs TRBV2 and TRBJ2-5; 11 bases agree with TRBD2. CDR3 length: 19 residues. Per the germline V gene, CDR1 is SNHLY and CDR2 is FYNNEI. The J segment lost 4 bases and the V segment lost 0 bases, leaving 13 bases of the junction unmatched. CDR3 DNA sequence: TGTGCCAGCAGTGAAGCTTTCTTAGCGGGAGGGCCGGGGCGAGAGACCCAGTACTTC. This codes for CASSEAFLAGGPGRETQYF.

The rearrangement joins TRBV18 to TRBJ2-6; 9 positions match TRBD1. Germline CDR1 and CDR2: KGHSH and LQKENI. Germline trimming cut 4 bases from V and 0 bases from J; bases unmatched to any gene: 7. The CDR3 sequence is 18 residues long. The CDR3 nucleotides are TGTGCCAGCTCACTTTCGGGGACAGGGCCCTCTGGGGCCAACGTCCTGACTTTC. This translates into CASSLSGTGPSGANVLTF.

This chain uses TRBV6-1 with TRBJ2-1, with D perhaps TRBD1 (6 bases). Germline V gives CDR1 MNHNS, CDR2 SASEGT. The CDR3 runs to 14 residues. The V gene lost 8 bases and the J gene lost 4 bases, with 15 bases spanning the gap. The CDR3 bases are TGTGCCAGCTCGGACAGTGGGGCGTACAATGAGCAGTTCTTC. It translates to CASSDSGAYNEQFF.

V gene TRBV5-4 combines with J gene TRBJ2-1; TRBD2 matches 8 bases. The CDR3 is 14 residues long. The germline V gene encodes CDR1 SGHNT and CDR2 YYREEE (reference sequence). Germline trimming cut 4 bases from V and 4 bases from J; bases unmatched to any gene: 4. The CDR3 spells CASSVGLDYNEQFF. In nucleotides, the CDR3 is TGTGCCAGCAGCGTGGGACTAGATTACAATGAGCAGTTCTTC.

The rearrangement links TRBV7-9 to TRBJ2-1; no firm D call. Per germline, CDR1 SEHNR and CDR2 FQNEAQ (reference sequence). The CDR3 is 16 residues long. Trimming removed 1 base from V and 5 bases from J, with 15 bases in between. The CDR3 reads CASSLEIYRSDNEQFF. The CDR3 DNA reads TGTGCCAGCAGCTTAGAGATCTACCGAAGTGACAATGAGCAGTTCTTC.

The chain couples TRBV21-1 to TRBJ2-2; the table's TRBD1 call for D was not verified on the DNA. TRBV21-1 is a recognized pseudogene. The CDR3 contains 14 residues. CDR3 DNA sequence: TGTGCCAGCAAAGGGGGTTGGAACACCGGGGAGCTGTTTTTT. Translation gives CASKGGWNTGELFF.

V and J are TRBV28 and TRBJ2-3; 11 nucleotides align to TRBD2. The CDR3 length is 15 residues. Germline V gene sequence: CDR1 MDHEN, CDR2 SYDVKM. The junction had 2 bases not matched to a gene; V was cut back by 2 bases and J by 4 bases. The CDR3 here is CASSLGGLAADTQYF. The CDR3 region has the DNA TGTGCCAGCAGTTTAGGGGGACTAGCGGCAGATACGCAGTATTTT.

This chain uses TRBV7-2 with TRBJ2-7; D tentatively reads TRBD1 or TRBD2 (5 bases each). This CDR3 comprises 14 residues. The V gene's germline CDR1 is SGHTA and CDR2 FQGNSA. The V and J ends lost 2 bases and 3 bases respectively, with 11 bases between them. The CDR3 region is CASSLRGPSYEQYF. The DNA of the CDR3 is TGTGCCAGCAGCTTAAGGGGACCGAGCTACGAGCAGTACTTC.

V usage is TRBV10-1 and J usage is TRBJ2-1, with D possibly TRBD2 on 5 matching bases. Germline CDR1 WNHNN, CDR2 SYGVQD (reference sequence). The CDR3 spans 13 residues. The V and J ends lost 9 bases and 3 bases respectively, with 12 bases between them. This chain's CDR3 is CASILVDYNEQFF. The DNA for the CDR3 is TGCGCCAGTATACTAGTAGACTACAATGAGCAGTTCTTC.

The chain uses TRBV28 and TRBJ2-1, with TRBD1 matching over 9 bases. The J segment lost 3 bases and the V segment lost 6 bases, leaving 9 bases of the junction unmatched. The CDR3 consists of 16 residues. Germline V gives CDR1 MDHEN, CDR2 SYDVKM. The CDR3 DNA follows: TGTGCCAGCAGAGTAACAGGGGGCCAGAACTACAATGAGCAGTTCTTC. As protein: CASRVTGGQNYNEQFF.

This chain connects TRBV30 to TRBJ1-6; no clear D gene. Trimming removed 0 bases from V and 7 bases from J, with 10 bases in between. CDR3 length: 14 amino acids. Germline V lookup: CDR1 GTSNPN, CDR2 SVGIG (reference sequence). CDR3 residues: CAWSVAQKNSPLHF. The CDR3 DNA reads as TGTGCCTGGAGTGTGGCGCAGAAGAATTCACCCCTCCACTTT.

The chain carries TRBV7-9 and TRBJ2-1; 12 bases align to TRBD2. CDR3 length: 17 amino acids. Trimming at V came to 4 bases and at J to 0 bases, leaving 4 bases not matched to a gene. Germline CDR1 is SEHNR and CDR2 is FQNEAQ (reference sequence). The CDR3 coding sequence is TGTGCCAGCAGCTCCGGACTAGCGGGACGCTCCTACAATGAGCAGTTCTTC. This encodes CASSSGLAGRSYNEQFF.

This chain links TRBV15 with TRBJ1-4, with 8 positions matching TRBD1. V gave up 1 base and J gave up 4 bases; unmatched junction bases: 2. The CDR3 sequence is 15 residues long. The V gene's germline CDR1 is LNHNV and CDR2 YYDKDF (reference sequence). The CDR3 DNA is TGTGCCACCAGCAGAGTGGGACAGGTTAATGAAAAACTGTTTTTT. Amino acids: CATSRVGQVNEKLFF.

This clone has a single count. The chain couples TRBV28 to TRBJ1-5; TRBD1 aligns across 10 bases. This CDR3 is 13 amino acids long. Germline CDR1 MDHEN, CDR2 SYDVKM. V was clipped by 2 bases and J by 13 bases; unmatched bases: 5. The CDR3 region has the DNA TGTGCCAGCAGTTTAGGGGACAGGGGTTCGCAGCATTTT. Translating it yields CASSLGDRGSQHF.

Comment on this clone: Other DNA variants within this sample encode the same CDR3. V usage is TRBV11-2 and J usage is TRBJ2-7; TRBD1 aligns across 7 bases. The ends lost 0 bases at V and 5 bases at J; junction bases unmatched: 1. There are 13 residues in the CDR3. Germline values: CDR1 SGHAT, CDR2 FQNNGV. CDR3 sequence: CASSLDQGDEQYF. The CDR3 DNA sequence: TGTGCCAGCAGCTTAGATCAGGGGGACGAGCAGTACTTC.